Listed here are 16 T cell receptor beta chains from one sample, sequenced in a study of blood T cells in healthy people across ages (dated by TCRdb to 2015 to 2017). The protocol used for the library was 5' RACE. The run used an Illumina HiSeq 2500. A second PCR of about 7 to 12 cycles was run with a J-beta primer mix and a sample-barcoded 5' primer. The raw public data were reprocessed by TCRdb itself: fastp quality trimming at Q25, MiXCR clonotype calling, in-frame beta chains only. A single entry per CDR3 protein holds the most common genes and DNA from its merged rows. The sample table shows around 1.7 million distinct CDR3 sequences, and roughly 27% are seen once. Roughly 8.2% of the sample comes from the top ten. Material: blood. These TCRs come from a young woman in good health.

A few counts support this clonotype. The CDR3 here is CASSETGKNIQYF. As DNA, the CDR3 is TGTGCCAGCAGCGAAACAGGGAAAAACATTCAGTACTTC. This chain joins TRBV9 and TRBJ2-4; D may be TRBD1 (6 bases). The CDR3 sequence is 13 residues long. Germline V gene lookup returns CDR1 SGDLS and CDR2 YYNGEE. V gave up 3 bases and J gave up 4 bases, with 8 bases separating them.

CDR3 residues: CASRSWGATNEKLFF. Here the CDR3 DNA reads TGTGCCAGCAGGAGCTGGGGTGCAACTAATGAAAAACTGTTTTTT. This chain uses TRBV27 with TRBJ1-4; D call uncertain. Germline V gene lookup returns CDR1 MNHEY and CDR2 SMNVEV (reference sequence). Trimming left V 6 bases short and J 0 bases short, with 11 bases between. The CDR3 sequence is 15 residues long.

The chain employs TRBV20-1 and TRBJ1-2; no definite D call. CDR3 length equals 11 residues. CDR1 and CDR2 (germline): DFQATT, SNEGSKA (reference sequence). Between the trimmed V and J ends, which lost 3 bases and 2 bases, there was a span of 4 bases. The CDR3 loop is CSARTNYGYTF. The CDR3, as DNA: TGCAGTGCTAGGACCAACTATGGCTACACCTTC.

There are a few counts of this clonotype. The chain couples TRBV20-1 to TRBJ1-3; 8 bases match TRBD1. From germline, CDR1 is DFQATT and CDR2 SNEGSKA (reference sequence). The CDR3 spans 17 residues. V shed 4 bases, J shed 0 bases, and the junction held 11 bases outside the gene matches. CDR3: CSAMAQGGASSGNTIYF. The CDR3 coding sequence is TGCAGTGCTATGGCACAGGGGGGCGCCTCCTCTGGAAACACCATATATTTT.

The CDR3 loop is CASSYWTGDTDTQYF. In DNA form, the CDR3 reads TGTGCCAGCAGTTATTGGACGGGAGACACAGATACGCAGTATTTT. This chain uses TRBV6-6 with TRBJ2-3, with D perhaps TRBD2 (6 bases). The germline CDR1 and CDR2 sequences are MNHNY and SVGAGI (reference sequence). V was clipped by 3 bases and J by 2 bases, with 12 bases between them. CDR3 length: 15 amino acids.

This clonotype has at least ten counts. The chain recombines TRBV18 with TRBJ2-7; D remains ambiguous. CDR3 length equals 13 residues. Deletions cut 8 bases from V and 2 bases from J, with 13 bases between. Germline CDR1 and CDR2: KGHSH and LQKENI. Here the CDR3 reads CASSPDGTYEQYF. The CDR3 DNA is TGTGCCAGCAGCCCCGACGGAACCTACGAGCAGTACTTC.

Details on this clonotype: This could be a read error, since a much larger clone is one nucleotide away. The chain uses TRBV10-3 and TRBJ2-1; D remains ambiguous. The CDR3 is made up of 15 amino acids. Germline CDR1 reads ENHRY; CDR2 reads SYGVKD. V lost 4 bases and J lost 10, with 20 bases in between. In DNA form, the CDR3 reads TGTGCCATCAGTGGAAGAGGAGAGGCCCCCTACGAGCAGTTCTTC. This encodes CAISGRGEAPYEQFF.

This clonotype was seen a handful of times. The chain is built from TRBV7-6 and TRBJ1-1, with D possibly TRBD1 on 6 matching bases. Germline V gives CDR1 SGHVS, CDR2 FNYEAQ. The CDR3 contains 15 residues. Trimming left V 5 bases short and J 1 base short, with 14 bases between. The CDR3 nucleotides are TGTGCCAGCAGCCCCTCGACAGGTGCGAACACTGAAGCTTTCTTT. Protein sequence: CASSPSTGANTEAFF.

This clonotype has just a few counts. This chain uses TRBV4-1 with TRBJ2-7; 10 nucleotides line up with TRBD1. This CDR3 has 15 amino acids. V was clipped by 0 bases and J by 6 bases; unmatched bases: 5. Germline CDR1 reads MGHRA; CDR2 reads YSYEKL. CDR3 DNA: TGCGCCAGCAGCCAAGACGGGACAGGGGCGTCCGAGCAGTACTTC. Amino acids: CASSQDGTGASEQYF.

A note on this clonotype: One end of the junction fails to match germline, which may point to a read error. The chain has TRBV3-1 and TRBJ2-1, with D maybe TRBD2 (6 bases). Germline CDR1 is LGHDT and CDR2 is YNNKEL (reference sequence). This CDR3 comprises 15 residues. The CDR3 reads CANSQFGSSYNEQFF. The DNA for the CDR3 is TGTGCCAACAGCCAATTCGGGAGCTCCTACAATGAGCAGTTCTTC.

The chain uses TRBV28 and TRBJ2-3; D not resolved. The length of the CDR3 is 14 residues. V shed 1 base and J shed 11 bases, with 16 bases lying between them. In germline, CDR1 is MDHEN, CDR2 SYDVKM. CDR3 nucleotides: TGTGCCAGCAGTTTATCCCTCGACGGACCCGGGCAGTATTTT. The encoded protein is CASSLSLDGPGQYF.

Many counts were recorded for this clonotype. CDR3 in DNA: TGTGCCAGCACCAACTATGGCTCCTACGAGCAGTACTTC. Protein product: CASTNYGSYEQYF. The V and J genes are TRBV28 and TRBJ2-7; D is uncertain. Germline CDR1 reads MDHEN; CDR2 reads SYDVKM. CDR3 size: 13 residues. V gave up 7 bases and J gave up 0 bases, with 10 bases separating them.

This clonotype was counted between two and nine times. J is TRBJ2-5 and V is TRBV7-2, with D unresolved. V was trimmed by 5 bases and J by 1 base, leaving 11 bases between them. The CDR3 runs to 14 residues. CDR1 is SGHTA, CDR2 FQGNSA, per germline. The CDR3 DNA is TGTGCCAGCAGCGCCGCCGGATCCCAAGAGACCCAGTACTTC. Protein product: CASSAAGSQETQYF.

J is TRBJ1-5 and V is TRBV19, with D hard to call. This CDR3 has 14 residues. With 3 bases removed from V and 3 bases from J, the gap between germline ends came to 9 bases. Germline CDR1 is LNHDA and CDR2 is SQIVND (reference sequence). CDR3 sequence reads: CASSISGFNQPQHF. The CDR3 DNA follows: TGTGCCAGTAGTATTTCGGGTTTCAATCAGCCCCAGCATTTT.

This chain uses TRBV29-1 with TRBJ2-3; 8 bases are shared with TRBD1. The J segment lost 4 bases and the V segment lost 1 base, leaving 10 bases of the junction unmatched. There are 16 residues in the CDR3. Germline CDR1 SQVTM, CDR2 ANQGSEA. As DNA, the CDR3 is TGCAGCGTTGAAGGGTTATCTACAGGGGGTTCAGATACGCAGTATTTT. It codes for CSVEGLSTGGSDTQYF.

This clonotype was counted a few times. DNA of the CDR3: TGTGCCACCAGTGACTCGGGACAGGGTGAAAAACTGTTTTTT. Translated, it gives CATSDSGQGEKLFF. The rearrangement joins TRBV24-1 to TRBJ1-4; 9 bases map to TRBD1. The CDR3 totals 14 residues. The V segment lost 4 bases and the J segment 7 bases; nucleotides outside the gene matches: 3. Germline V CDR1 and CDR2: KGHDR, SFDVKD.